A single sample is the source of the 15 T cell receptor beta chains below, sequenced in a study of CD8 T cells in Susac syndrome. When the RNA was reverse transcribed, random hexamers were used with an input of 0.5 to 1 ug. TCRdb used MiXCR to reprocess the immunoSEQ multiplex PCR reads, holding one entry per CDR3 protein. The sample contains around 100,000 distinct CDR3 sequences, 95% of which appear only once. The source material was CD8+ T cells from PBMCs. These receptors were collected from a human donor with Susac syndrome.

This rearrangement joins TRBV21-1 to TRBJ2-7. TRBV21-1 is classified as a pseudogene. The CDR3 runs to 11 residues. The CDR3 nucleotides are TGTGCCAGCAGCACCCCCTACGAGCAGTACTTC. Translated: CASSTPYEQYF.

The chain combines TRBV12-3 or TRBV12-4 with TRBJ1-1; possible D gene TRBD1, 5 bases. CDR3 size: 13 residues. V lost 8 bases to trimming and J lost 0 bases, with 10 bases between them. The CDR3 bases are TGTGCCAGCGGGGCAGGCCTGAACACTGAAGCTTTCTTT. It yields the protein CASGAGLNTEAFF.

This rearrangement joins TRBV7-8 to TRBJ1-2; the D gene is possibly TRBD1 (6 bases). Germline CDR1 reads SGHVS; CDR2 reads FQNEAQ. This CDR3 comprises 14 residues. The V gene lost 1 base and the J gene lost 5 bases, with 11 bases spanning the gap. CDR3 loop: CASSLGGRGYGYTF. The CDR3 DNA reads TGTGCCAGCAGCTTAGGTGGCAGGGGTTATGGCTACACCTTC.

V is TRBV20-1 and J is TRBJ2-3, with 8 positions matching TRBD2. V dropped 3 bases and J dropped 1; count of bases not matched to a gene: 0. Germline V gives CDR1 DFQATT, CDR2 SNEGSKA (reference sequence). This CDR3 is built from 13 residues. The DNA of the CDR3 is TGCAGTGCTAGGACTAGCGGCACAGATACGCAGTATTTT. As protein: CSARTSGTDTQYF.

The chain couples TRBV29-1 to TRBJ2-3; no clear D gene. The V end lost 1 base, the J end lost 3 bases, and 11 bases lay between the germline ends. CDR1 is SQVTM and CDR2 is ANQGSEA in the germline V gene. The CDR3 sequence is 14 residues long. CDR3 amino acids: CSVEGGFGTDTQYF. CDR3 nucleotides: TGCAGCGTTGAAGGAGGTTTCGGGACAGATACGCAGTATTTT.

The chain employs TRBV12-3 or TRBV12-4 and TRBJ2-1, with D unclear. This CDR3 contains 12 residues. Trimming shortened V by 6 bases and J by 5 bases, and 8 bases separated the two germline ends. In DNA, the CDR3 is TGTGCCAGCAGCTCAGAGAACAATGAGCAGTTCTTC. Translated: CASSSENNEQFF.

The chain employs TRBV11-2 and TRBJ2-7; 7 nucleotides align to TRBD1. With 1 base clipped from V and 4 bases from J, the junction kept 7 bases outside the gene matches. Per germline, CDR1 SGHAT and CDR2 FQNNGV. CDR3 size: 15 residues. CDR3 bases: TGTGCCAGCAGCTTAGTAGGGGACAGTCCTTACGAGCAGTACTTC. Residues: CASSLVGDSPYEQYF.

This rearrangement joins TRBV7-9 to TRBJ2-7, with D possibly called TRBD1 or TRBD2 (5 bases each). The germline V gene encodes CDR1 SEHNR and CDR2 FQNEAQ (reference sequence). The V end lost 5 bases, the J end lost 4 bases, and 18 bases lay between the germline ends. CDR3 length: 15 amino acids. CDR3 sequence reads: CASSPGGGLGYEQYF. In nucleotides, the CDR3 is TGTGCCAGCAGCCCCGGTGGGGGTTTGGGATACGAGCAGTACTTC.

The chain joins TRBV6-1 to TRBJ2-1, with 7 bases identical to TRBD2. V trimming: 6 bases; J trimming: 8 bases; junction bases outside the gene matches: 19. This CDR3 has 17 amino acids. Germline V gene sequence: CDR1 MNHNS, CDR2 SASEGT. The CDR3 region is CASSPVPRGSSFHEQFF. CDR3 sequence (DNA): TGTGCCAGCAGCCCCGTGCCGCGGGGGTCTAGCTTCCATGAGCAGTTCTTC.

The rearrangement uses TRBV6-5 and TRBJ1-6, with D possibly being TRBD1 (6 bases). Germline CDR1 and CDR2: MNHEY and SVGAGI. The CDR3 length is 14 residues. Trimming stripped 5 bases from V and 7 bases from J, with 12 bases between. The CDR3 region has the DNA TGTGCCAGCAGTCCTATTCAGGGGAATTCACCCCTCCACTTT. It specifies CASSPIQGNSPLHF.

This clonotype was recorded once. The chain is built from TRBV5-4 and TRBJ2-2; unclear D gene. V was cut by 2 bases and J by 6 bases, with 5 bases left in between. CDR1 is SGHNT, CDR2 YYREEE, per germline (reference sequence). This CDR3 has 12 amino acids. As DNA, the CDR3 is TGTGCCAGCAGCTTAGGTCCCGGGGAGCTGTTTTTT. Encoded protein: CASSLGPGELFF.

The chain joins TRBV6-6 to TRBJ1-2; D uncertain. V gave up 2 bases and J gave up 7 bases, with 11 bases separating them. In germline, CDR1 is MNHNY, CDR2 SVGAGI (reference sequence). The CDR3 is 13 amino acids. CDR3 DNA sequence: TGTGCCAGCAGTTACACAGCGGATACTGGCTACACCTTC. As protein: CASSYTADTGYTF.

The chain joins TRBV7-9 to TRBJ2-7; the D call may be TRBD1 or TRBD2 (5 bases each). CDR3 size: 15 residues. Deletions cut 1 base from V and 2 bases from J, with 12 bases between. Germline assignment: CDR1 SEHNR and CDR2 FQNEAQ (reference sequence). The CDR3 spells CASSLDGGRPYEQYF. For the CDR3, the DNA is TGTGCCAGCAGCTTAGATGGGGGTAGGCCCTACGAGCAGTACTTC.

The CDR3 reads CASSLVSGSTDTQYF. For the CDR3, the DNA is TGTGCCAGCAGCTTAGTCAGCGGTAGCACAGATACGCAGTATTTT. V and J are TRBV11-2 and TRBJ2-3; a possible D gene is TRBD2 (5 bases). The V gene's germline CDR1 is SGHAT and CDR2 FQNNGV. V lost 1 base and J 0 bases, leaving 8 bases between the germline ends. This CDR3 is built from 15 residues. Looking up the rest from reference TRBV11-2 and TRBJ2-3 gives the full variable domain: EAGVAQSPRYKIIEKRQSVAFWCNPISGHATLYWYQQILGQGPKLLIQFQNNGVVDDSQLPKDRFSAERLKGVDSTLKIQPAKLEDSAVYLCASSLVSGSTDTQYFGPGTRLTVL.

This clonotype was seen a handful of times. The chain has TRBV5-4 and TRBJ1-2; a possible D gene is TRBD1 (6 bases). Trimming shortened V by 0 bases and J by 6 bases, and 9 bases separated the two germline ends. CDR3 length: 13 amino acids. Per the germline V gene, CDR1 is SGHNT and CDR2 is YYREEE (reference sequence). CDR3 DNA sequence: TGTGCCAGCAGCTTGGCAGGGGTTGATGGCTACACCTTC. Its protein product is CASSLAGVDGYTF. Full variable domain (outside the CDR3, taken from reference TRBV5-4 and TRBJ1-2): ETGVTQSPTHLIKTRGQQVTLRCSSQSGHNTVSWYQQALGQGPQFIFQYYREEENGRGNFPPRFSGLQFPNYSSELNVNALELDDSALYLCASSLAGVDGYTFGSGTRLTVV.